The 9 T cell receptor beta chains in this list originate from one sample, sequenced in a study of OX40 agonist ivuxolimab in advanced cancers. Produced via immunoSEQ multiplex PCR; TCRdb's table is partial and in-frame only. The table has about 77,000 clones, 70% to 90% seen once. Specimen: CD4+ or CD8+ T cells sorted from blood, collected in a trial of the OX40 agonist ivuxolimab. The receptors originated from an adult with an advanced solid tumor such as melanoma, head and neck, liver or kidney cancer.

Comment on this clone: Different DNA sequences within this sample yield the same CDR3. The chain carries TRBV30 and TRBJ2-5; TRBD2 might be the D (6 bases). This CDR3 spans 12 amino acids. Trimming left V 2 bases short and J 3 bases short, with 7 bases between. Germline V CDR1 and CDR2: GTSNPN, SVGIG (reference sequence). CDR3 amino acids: CAWSPSEETQYF. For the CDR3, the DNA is TGTGCCTGGAGTCCTAGCGAAGAGACCCAGTACTTC.

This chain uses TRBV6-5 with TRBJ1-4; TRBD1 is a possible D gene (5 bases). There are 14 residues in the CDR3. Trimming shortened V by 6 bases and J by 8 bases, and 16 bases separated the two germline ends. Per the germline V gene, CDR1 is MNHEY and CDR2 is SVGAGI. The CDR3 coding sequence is TGTGCCAGCAGGGGGGATTCGGGAGAGGAAAAACTGTTTTTT. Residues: CASRGDSGEEKLFF.

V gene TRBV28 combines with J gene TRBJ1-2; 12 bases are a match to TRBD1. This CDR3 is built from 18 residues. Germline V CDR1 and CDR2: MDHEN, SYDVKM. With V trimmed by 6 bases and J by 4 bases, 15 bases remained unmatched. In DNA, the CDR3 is TGTGCCAGCAGGACGTTGGGGGGACAGGGGGCGCGGAGCTATGGCTACACCTTC. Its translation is CASRTLGGQGARSYGYTF.

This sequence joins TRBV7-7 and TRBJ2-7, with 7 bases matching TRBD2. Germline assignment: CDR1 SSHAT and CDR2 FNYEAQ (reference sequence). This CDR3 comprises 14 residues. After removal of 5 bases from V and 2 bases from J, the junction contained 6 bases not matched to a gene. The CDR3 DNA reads TGTGCCAGCAGCCCTTCCGGGAGGCCCTACGAGCAGTACTTC. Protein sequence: CASSPSGRPYEQYF.

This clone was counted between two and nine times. CDR3: CASSQDQRIAKNIQYF. In nucleotides, the CDR3 is TGTGCCAGCAGCCAAGATCAGCGTATAGCCAAAAACATTCAGTACTTC. The J gene is TRBJ2-4, the V gene TRBV14; D call uncertain. The CDR3 totals 16 residues. Germline-derived CDR1 and CDR2 are SGHDN and FVKESK. Trimming took 0 bases from V and 0 from J, leaving 9 bases between them.

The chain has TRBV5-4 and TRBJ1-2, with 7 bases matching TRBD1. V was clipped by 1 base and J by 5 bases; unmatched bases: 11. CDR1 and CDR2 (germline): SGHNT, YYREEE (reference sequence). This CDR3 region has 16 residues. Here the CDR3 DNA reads TGTGCCAGCAGCTTGAGGTCCGGCCAGGGGGGGTATGGCTACACCTTC. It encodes CASSLRSGQGGYGYTF. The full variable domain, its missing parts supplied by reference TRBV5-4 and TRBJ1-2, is ETGVTQSPTHLIKTRGQQVTLRCSSQSGHNTVSWYQQALGQGPQFIFQYYREEENGRGNFPPRFSGLQFPNYSSELNVNALELDDSALYLCASSLRSGQGGYGYTFGSGTRLTVV.

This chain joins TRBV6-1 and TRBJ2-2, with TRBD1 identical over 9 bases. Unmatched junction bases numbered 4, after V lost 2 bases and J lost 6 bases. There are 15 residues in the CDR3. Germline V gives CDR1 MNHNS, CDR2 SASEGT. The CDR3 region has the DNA TGTGCCAGCAGTGAACGGTGGGACAGGGCCGGGGAGCTGTTTTTT. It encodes CASSERWDRAGELFF.

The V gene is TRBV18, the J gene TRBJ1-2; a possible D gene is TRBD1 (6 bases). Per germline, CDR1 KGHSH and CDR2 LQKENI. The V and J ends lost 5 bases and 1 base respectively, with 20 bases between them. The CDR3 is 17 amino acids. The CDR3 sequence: CASSFDWGTQINYGYTF. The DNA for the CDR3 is TGTGCCAGCTCATTCGATTGGGGGACACAGATTAACTATGGCTACACCTTC.

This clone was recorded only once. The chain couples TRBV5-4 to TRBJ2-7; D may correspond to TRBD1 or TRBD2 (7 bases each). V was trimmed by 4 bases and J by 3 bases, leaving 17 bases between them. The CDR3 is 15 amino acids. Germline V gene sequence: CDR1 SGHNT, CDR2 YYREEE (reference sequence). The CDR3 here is CASSPGAGGVYEQYF. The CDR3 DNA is TGTGCCAGCAGCCCGGGCGCAGGGGGGGTCTACGAGCAGTACTTC.